What follows are 11 T cell receptor beta chains derived from one specimen sequenced in a study of control samples from healthy donors and cancer patients. Clones were sequenced by immunoSEQ multiplex PCR, and TCRdb holds only the in-frame ones, with some missing. The sample lists around 130,000 clones, around 92% seen once, with about 7.9% in the top ten. Input material: PBMCs. Source of these receptors: a man between 45 and 60 years old with head and neck cancer.

This clone was counted a single time. V is TRBV4-2 and J is TRBJ2-7; maybe TRBD1 (7 bases). The ends were cut back, 0 bases at V and 3 bases at J, with 18 bases in the middle. CDR3 length: 17 amino acids. The V gene's germline CDR1 is LGHNA and CDR2 YNFKEQ. The CDR3 DNA sequence: TGTGCCAGCAGCCAAGAAAGTTTGCGGGACAGCTTCTACGAGCAGTACTTC. This codes for CASSQESLRDSFYEQYF.

The V call is TRBV7-3, the J call TRBJ2-1; 9 bases are shared with TRBD1. CDR1 SGHTA and CDR2 FQGTGA come from the germline V gene. The CDR3 has 17 residues. The J segment lost 6 bases and the V segment lost 5 bases, leaving 14 bases of the junction unmatched. The DNA for the CDR3 is TGTGCCAGCAGCAAAAGCTCCGGGACAGGGACCGGCAATGAGCAGTTCTTC. This encodes CASSKSSGTGTGNEQFF.

The CDR3 reads CASSFLAGSYEQYF. DNA for the CDR3: TGCGCCAGCAGCTTCCTAGCGGGGTCCTACGAGCAGTACTTC. The chain uses TRBV5-1 and TRBJ2-7; 9 bases are shared with TRBD2. The CDR3 consists of 14 residues. The germline gives CDR1 SGHRS, CDR2 YFSETQ. The V gene end was trimmed by 2 bases and the J gene end by 1 base; junction bases not matched to a gene: 1.

This clone has only a few counts. The chain carries TRBV7-3 and TRBJ1-2; D is unresolved. Between the trimmed V and J ends, which lost 2 bases and 3 bases, there was a span of 13 bases. The germline V gene encodes CDR1 SGHTA and CDR2 FQGTGA. This CDR3 has 15 amino acids. The CDR3 region is CASSLDGASHYGYTF. CDR3 bases: TGTGCCAGCAGCTTAGACGGAGCCTCACACTATGGCTACACCTTC.

In nucleotides, the CDR3 is TGCAGTGCTAGTCGCCGTACGCAGTATTTT. Translated, it gives CSASRRTQYF. The chain links TRBV20-1 to TRBJ2-3, with D unresolved. V was cut by 3 bases and J by 8 bases, with 6 bases left in between. This CDR3 has 10 amino acids. Per germline, CDR1 DFQATT and CDR2 SNEGSKA (reference sequence).

The chain has TRBV10-3 and TRBJ2-7; no firm D call. The length of the CDR3 is 18 residues. V was trimmed by 4 bases and J by 0 bases, leaving 22 bases between them. Germline V CDR1 and CDR2: ENHRY, SYGVKD. CDR3 protein: CAISVPESGTARSYEQYF. The CDR3 nucleotides are TGTGCCATCAGTGTGCCAGAGTCGGGCACAGCCCGCTCCTACGAGCAGTACTTC.

V is TRBV19 and J is TRBJ2-3; 7 bases agree with TRBD2. V shed 3 bases and J 6 bases; nucleotides not matched to a gene: 9. The CDR3 sequence is 15 residues long. Per germline, CDR1 LNHDA and CDR2 SQIVND (reference sequence). CDR3 DNA: TGTGCCAGTAGTATTTGGGGCGGGAGTAAGGATACGCAGTATTTT. Protein: CASSIWGGSKDTQYF.

The J gene is TRBJ1-2, the V gene TRBV19; D gene unclear. The V end lost 5 bases, the J end lost 6 bases, and 13 bases lay between the germline ends. Germline-derived CDR1 and CDR2 are LNHDA and SQIVND (reference sequence). The CDR3 loop spans 13 amino acids. This CDR3 is CASSPGPGDGYTF. The CDR3 bases are TGTGCCAGTAGTCCAGGACCCGGGGATGGCTACACCTTC. The entire variable domain, with the rest obtained from reference TRBV19 and TRBJ1-2, is as follows: DGGITQSPKYLFRKEGQNVTLSCEQNLNHDAMYWYRQDPGQGLRLIYYSQIVNDFQKGDIAEGYSVSREKKESFPLTVTSAQKNPTAFYLCASSPGPGDGYTFGSGTRLTVV.

The chain is built from TRBV29-1 and TRBJ2-7; perhaps TRBD2 as D (5 bases). This CDR3 spans 14 amino acids. Trimming pared 5 bases from V and 0 bases from J, leaving 14 bases between. In germline, CDR1 is SQVTM, CDR2 ANQGSEA. The CDR3 reads CSVMGAISSYEQYF. In DNA, the CDR3 is TGCAGCGTTATGGGAGCGATCAGCTCCTACGAGCAGTACTTC.

The chain recombines TRBV7-9 with TRBJ2-7; maybe TRBD2 (5 bases). This CDR3 region has 15 residues. Trimming left V 3 bases short and J 1 base short, with 13 bases between. Germline V gene lookup returns CDR1 SEHNR and CDR2 FQNEAQ (reference sequence). In DNA form, the CDR3 reads TGTGCCAGCAGCTTGGGATCGGGATCTTCCTACGAGCAGTACTTC. Translation gives CASSLGSGSSYEQYF.

This clone was seen only once. The chain uses TRBV11-2 and TRBJ2-1, with 11 positions matching TRBD2. J was trimmed by 8 bases and V by 5 bases; bases with no gene match: 8. This CDR3 region has 15 residues. Germline assignment: CDR1 SGHAT and CDR2 FQNNGV. The DNA of the CDR3 is TGTGCCAGCAGCCCAACTAGCGGGAGTTTCGATGAGCAGTTCTTC. Its translation is CASSPTSGSFDEQFF.